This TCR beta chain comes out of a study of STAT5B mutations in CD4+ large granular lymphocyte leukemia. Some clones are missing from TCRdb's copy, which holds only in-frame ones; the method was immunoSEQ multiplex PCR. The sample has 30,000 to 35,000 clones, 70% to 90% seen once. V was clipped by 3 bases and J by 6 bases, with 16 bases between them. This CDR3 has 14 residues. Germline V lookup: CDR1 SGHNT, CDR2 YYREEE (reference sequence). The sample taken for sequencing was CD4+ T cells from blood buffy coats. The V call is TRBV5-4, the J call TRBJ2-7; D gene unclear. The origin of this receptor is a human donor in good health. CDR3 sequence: CASSSKSTDSEQYF. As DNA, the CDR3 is TGTGCCAGCAGCTCCAAATCTACAGATAGCGAGCAGTACTTC.